This entry features one T cell receptor beta chain sequence. Self-reported history from a screening survey and questionnaire set each donor's cohort. The data were taken from a study of blood T cell repertoires in COVID-19. Authors' processing steps: Amplifying reference gene primers gave estimates of nucleated cell counts. The method was immunoSEQ multiplex PCR; TCRdb's version includes in-frame clones alone and lacks a portion of them. V and J calls and clone size are those listed in that table; D and trimming were worked out from the DNA. The table records roughly 280,000 clones, 75% to 90% of them present only once. The sequenced material came from PBMCs or T cells enriched from blood (not recorded which). This clonotype originated in a woman younger than 45 with acute COVID-19.

In DNA form, the CDR3 reads TGTGCCAGCAGCCAAGATTGGGACAGCCACTACGAGCAGTACTTC. It codes for CASSQDWDSHYEQYF. The chain uses TRBV4-2 and TRBJ2-7; TRBD1 matches 7 bases. The CDR3 runs 15 residues. CDR1 and CDR2 (germline): LGHNA, YNFKEQ. Germline trimming cut 0 bases from V and 3 bases from J; bases unmatched to any gene: 5.